This T cell receptor beta chain was sequenced for a study of CD8 T cells in ankylosing spondylitis. General study results and limits: Matched ankylosing spondylitis synovial fluid reportedly showed significant enrichment of disease-linked clones. Characteristic of ankylosing spondylitis blood, it appeared, was a TCR beta motif comprising roughly 8 highly homologous variants.

This clonotype came up a few times. Its target is unknown. Looked up from germline, CDR1 is DFQATT and CDR2 is SNEGSKA (reference sequence). CDR3 length: 14 amino acids. The ends were cut back, 3 bases at V and 1 base at J, with 12 bases in the middle. TCRdb reprocessed the 5' RACE reads with MiXCR, giving one entry per CDR3 protein. This sample yields about 420,000 distinct CDR3 sequences, of which approximately 20% are seen a single time; around 17% belongs to the top ten. The sample consisted of blood, either unsorted or a sorted T cell fraction (not recorded which). This TCR came from a male donor with ankylosing spondylitis. This chain links TRBV20-1 with TRBJ2-5; D gene unclear. The CDR3 here is CSARRPWGQETQYF. CDR3 nucleotides: TGCAGTGCTAGGCGGCCGTGGGGCCAAGAGACCCAGTACTTC.